This TCR beta chain originates from a study of Ad26.COV2.S vaccination and SARS-CoV-2 variants. Study at large: In the study, Ad26.COV2.S was injected intramuscularly once, or twice 56 days apart. Study results and limitations: Substantial breadth was reportedly displayed by spike-specific CD8+ and CD4+ T cell responses after vaccination.

This clone was seen a handful of times. The antigen is unknown. Data came from immunoSEQ multiplex PCR; TCRdb stores just in-frame clones and leaves some out. The sample holds 350,000 to 400,000 clones; more than 85% are singletons and the top ten take under 3.5%. V shed 3 bases and J shed 3 bases, with 14 bases lying between them. Per germline, CDR1 DFQATT and CDR2 SNEGSKA (reference sequence). CDR3 length equals 14 residues. Treatment defined: 15 to 20 received Ad26.COV2.S at low or high dose, single or two shots; about five received placebo; per-sample allocation not given. Vaccine and placebo recipients were sampled on day 63 after the first injection.

Material: peripheral blood, obtained in a trial of Ad26.COV2.S vaccine versus placebo. The TCR originated in a person aged 18-65 years who received the Ad26.COV2.S COVID-19 vaccine or a placebo. This chain links TRBV20-1 with TRBJ2-5; tentative D call: TRBD2 (5 bases). The CDR3 sequence is CSASPGRAKETQYF. The CDR3 nucleotides are TGCAGTGCTAGTCCCGGGCGGGCGAAAGAGACCCAGTACTTC.